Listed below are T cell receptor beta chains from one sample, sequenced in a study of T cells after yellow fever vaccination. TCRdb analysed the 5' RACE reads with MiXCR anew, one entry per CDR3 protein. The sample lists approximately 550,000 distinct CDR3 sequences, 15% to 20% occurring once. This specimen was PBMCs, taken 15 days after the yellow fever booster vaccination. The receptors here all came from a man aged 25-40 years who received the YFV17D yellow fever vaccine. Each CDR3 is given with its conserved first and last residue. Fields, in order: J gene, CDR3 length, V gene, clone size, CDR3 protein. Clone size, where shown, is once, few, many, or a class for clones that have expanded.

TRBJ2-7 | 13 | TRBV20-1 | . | CSARREGLYEQYF
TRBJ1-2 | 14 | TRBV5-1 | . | CASSMDATIYGYTF
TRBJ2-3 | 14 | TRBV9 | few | CASSGPGTKDTQYF
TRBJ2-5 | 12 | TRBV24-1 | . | CATSHGQETQYF
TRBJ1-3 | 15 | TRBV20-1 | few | CSARDPRGRGNTIYF
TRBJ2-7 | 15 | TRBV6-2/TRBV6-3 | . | CASSFLPDRADEQYF
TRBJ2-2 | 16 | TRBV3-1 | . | CASSYRLAERTGELFF
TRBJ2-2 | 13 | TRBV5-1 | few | CASSIDRSGELFF
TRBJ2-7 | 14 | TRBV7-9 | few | CASSVLAGSHEQYF
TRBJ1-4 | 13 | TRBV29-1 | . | CSVREGAFEKLFF
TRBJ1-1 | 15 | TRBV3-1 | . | CASSRGWVGNTEAFF
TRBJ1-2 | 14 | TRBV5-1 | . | CASSLAGTAYGYTF
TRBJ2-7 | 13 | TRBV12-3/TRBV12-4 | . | CASSLTAPYEQYF
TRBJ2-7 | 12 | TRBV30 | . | CAWSHSHGREYF
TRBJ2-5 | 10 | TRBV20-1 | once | CSAKKETQYF
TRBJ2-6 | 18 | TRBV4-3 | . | CASSQDLGRGVWTNVLTF
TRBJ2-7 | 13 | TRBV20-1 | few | CSARLSSSYEQYF
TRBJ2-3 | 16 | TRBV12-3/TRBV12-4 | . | CASSFRWGTEPDTQYF
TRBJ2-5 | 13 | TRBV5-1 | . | CASSSPREETQYF
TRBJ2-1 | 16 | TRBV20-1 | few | CSARDDRQGPYNEQFF
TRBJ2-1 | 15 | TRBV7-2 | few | CASSWDRANYNEQFF
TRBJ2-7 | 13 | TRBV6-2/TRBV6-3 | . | CASSTENSYEQYF
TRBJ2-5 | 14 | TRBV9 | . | CASSGEAGEETQYF
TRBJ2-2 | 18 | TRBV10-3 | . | CAISQNKGGQLNTGELFF
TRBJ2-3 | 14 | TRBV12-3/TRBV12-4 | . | CASSRRPTTDTQYF
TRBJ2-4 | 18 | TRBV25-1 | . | CASSDGTSGTVAKNIQYF
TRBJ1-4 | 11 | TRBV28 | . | CASSLGQGVFF
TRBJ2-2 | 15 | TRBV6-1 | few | CASRPPGAGTGELFF
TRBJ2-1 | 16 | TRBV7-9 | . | CASSPGAGGYYNEQFF
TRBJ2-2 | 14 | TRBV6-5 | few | CASSYSGLAGELFF
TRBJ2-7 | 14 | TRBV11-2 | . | CASSQREFSYEQYF
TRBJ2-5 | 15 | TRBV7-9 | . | CASSKVPRGRETQYF